The 13 T cell receptor beta chains reported below all come from one sample, sequenced in a study of Ad26.COV2.S vaccination and SARS-CoV-2 variants. Profiled with immunoSEQ multiplex PCR; TCRdb holds only in-frame clones, not every one. The table records roughly 380,000 clones, roughly 90% of them present only once. The treatment denotes: roughly 18 received Ad26.COV2.S at low or high dose, single or two shots; 5 received placebo; per-sample allocation not given. Day 63 following the first vaccine or placebo injection was when the samples were taken. The sequences come from peripheral blood, collected in a trial of Ad26.COV2.S vaccine versus placebo. Receptors originate from a person aged 18-60 years who received the Ad26.COV2.S COVID-19 vaccine or a placebo.

Here the CDR3 DNA reads TGTGCCATCAGTGACGTGACTCGATCAACGGGGTACGAGCAGTACTTC. Its translation: CAISDVTRSTGYEQYF. The chain carries TRBV10-3 and TRBJ2-7; the D gene is possibly TRBD2 (5 bases). This CDR3 comprises 16 residues. The germline V gene encodes CDR1 ENHRY and CDR2 SYGVKD. V lost 3 bases and J lost 4, with 19 bases in between.

This chain uses TRBV5-5 with TRBJ2-3; no firm D call. V was clipped by 0 bases and J by 6 bases, with 14 bases between them. Germline lookup yields CDR1 SGHKS and CDR2 YYEKEE (reference sequence). The CDR3 contains 15 residues. This chain's CDR3 is CASSLVRQAADTQYF. As DNA, the CDR3 is TGTGCCAGCAGCTTGGTCAGGCAGGCTGCGGATACGCAGTATTTT.

The chain combines TRBV4-3 with TRBJ1-4; 9 nucleotides align to TRBD1. The CDR3 length is 16 residues. V lost 5 bases, J lost 8 bases, and 12 bases stayed unmatched. In germline, CDR1 is LGHNA, CDR2 YSLEER. CDR3 sequence reads: CASSDELRTGAEKLFF. CDR3 coding DNA: TGCGCCAGCAGCGACGAACTTAGGACAGGGGCCGAAAAACTGTTTTTT.

This sequence joins TRBV6-2 or TRBV6-3 and TRBJ1-2, with no clear D. The CDR3 loop spans 14 amino acids. The germline V gene encodes CDR1 MNHEY and CDR2 SVGEGT. V lost 6 bases and J lost 8, with 19 bases in between. The CDR3 sequence is CASSLKTHLGGYTF. The CDR3 bases are TGTGCCAGCAGCCTCAAGACACACCTGGGGGGCTACACCTTC.

The chain is built from TRBV2 and TRBJ2-1; 8 nucleotides align to TRBD2. Germline V lookup: CDR1 SNHLY, CDR2 FYNNEI. The CDR3 extends over 15 amino acids. The J segment lost 8 bases and the V segment lost 2 bases, leaving 8 bases of the junction unmatched. As DNA, the CDR3 is TGTGCCAGCAGTGAATCCAGCGGGGGTGACTATGAGCAGTTCTTC. Its protein is CASSESSGGDYEQFF. Full variable domain (rest looked up from reference TRBV2 and TRBJ2-1): EPEVTQTPSHQVTQMGQEVILRCVPISNHLYFYWYRQILGQKVEFLVSFYNNEISEKSEIFDDQFSVERPDGSNFTLKIRSTKLEDSAMYFCASSESSGGDYEQFFGPGTRLTVL.

The rearrangement uses TRBV7-7 and TRBJ2-6, with D perhaps TRBD2 (6 bases). There are 17 residues in the CDR3. The V end was cut by 5 bases, the J end by 0 bases, with 14 bases between. Looked up from germline, CDR1 is SSHAT and CDR2 is FNYEAQ (reference sequence). CDR3 loop: CASSPYRGTSGANVLTF. In nucleotides, the CDR3 is TGTGCCAGCAGCCCCTATCGGGGGACCTCTGGGGCCAACGTCCTGACTTTC.

The CDR3: CASRGADRAPYNEQFF. The CDR3 DNA reads as TGTGCCAGCAGGGGGGCGGACAGGGCACCCTACAATGAGCAGTTCTTC. The gene calls are TRBV28 and TRBJ2-1; 8 nucleotides match TRBD1. V lost 6 bases, J lost 2 bases, and 9 bases stayed unmatched. This CDR3 spans 16 amino acids. Germline-derived CDR1 and CDR2 are MDHEN and SYDVKM.

This chain uses TRBV11-3 with TRBJ2-5; 8 bases align to TRBD1. There are 16 residues in the CDR3. J lost 5 bases, V lost 3 bases, and 11 bases had no gene match. Looked up from germline, CDR1 is SGHNT and CDR2 is YENEEA. CDR3 in amino acids: CASSFSGQGLWETQYF. The CDR3 bases are TGTGCCAGCAGCTTTAGCGGACAGGGCCTTTGGGAGACCCAGTACTTC.

The V gene is TRBV11-2, the J gene TRBJ1-3; D is unclear. Trimming pared 5 bases from V and 0 bases from J, leaving 8 bases between. Germline CDR1 and CDR2: SGHAT and FQNNGV. This CDR3 contains 14 residues. This CDR3 reads CASSRRASGNTIYF. In DNA, the CDR3 is TGTGCCAGCAGCCGACGGGCCTCTGGAAACACCATATATTTT.

V and J are TRBV19 and TRBJ1-3; TRBD1 matches at 7 bases. Looked up from germline, CDR1 is LNHDA and CDR2 is SQIVND (reference sequence). This CDR3 region has 16 residues. With 7 bases clipped from V and 0 bases from J, the junction kept 9 bases outside the gene matches. CDR3 bases: TGTGCCAGTACCACTACAGGGGTGAGCTCTGGAAACACCATATATTTT. Protein product: CASTTTGVSSGNTIYF.

J is TRBJ2-2 and V is TRBV5-4, with D perhaps TRBD2 (6 bases). V lost 10 bases and J 4 bases, leaving 14 bases between the germline ends. CDR3 length: 13 amino acids. CDR1 is SGHNT, CDR2 YYREEE, per germline (reference sequence). The CDR3 reads CAEEVGGTGELFF. The CDR3 DNA reads as TGTGCCGAAGAGGTGGGGGGCACCGGGGAGCTGTTTTTT.

The chain combines TRBV4-2 with TRBJ1-6; 7 nucleotides agree with TRBD1. After removal of 4 bases from V and 11 bases from J, the junction contained 14 bases not matched to a gene. Germline CDR1 LGHNA, CDR2 YNFKEQ. The CDR3 contains 16 residues. This CDR3 is CASSRTNTGEKAPLHF. The CDR3 DNA sequence: TGTGCCAGCAGCCGCACGAATACAGGGGAAAAGGCACCCCTCCACTTT.

The chain is built from TRBV5-1 and TRBJ2-3; the match to TRBD2 covers 7 bases. The V gene's germline CDR1 is SGHRS and CDR2 YFSETQ. This CDR3 comprises 17 residues. The V gene end was trimmed by 7 bases and the J gene end by 2 bases; junction bases not matched to a gene: 16. Here the CDR3 reads CASRHITERGNTDTQYF. In nucleotides, the CDR3 is TGCGCCAGCCGCCATATAACGGAGCGGGGAAACACAGATACGCAGTATTTT.